The entry below describes one T cell receptor (beta chain). What this receptor recognizes is not known. Base qualities are not at hand, and no much larger clone is one base apart. The data originate from a study of sequential checkpoint blockade in melanoma (dated by TCRdb to the late 2010s). About the investigation overall: Patients were randomized 1:1 to first-line nivolumab followed by ipilimumab (arm A) or ipilimumab followed by nivolumab (arm B). Both trial sequences were followed by maintenance nivolumab.

The immunoSEQ Assay was used to immunosequence TCRbeta CDR3 regions from genomic DNA. Before high-throughput sequencing, the genomic DNA was amplified using bias-controlled multiplex PCR. As for the authors' bioinformatics: To quantify the absolute abundance of each unique TCRbeta CDR3 region, the sequences were collapsed and filtered. Clonality, defined as 1 minus Pielou's evenness, was calculated using only productive rearrangements. Clones with significantly greater frequencies in on-treatment versus baseline samples were identified using a previously published method. The table comes from immuneACCESS by way of TCRdb, which keeps in-frame sequences with V and J called. Part of the clones is missing from these tables; in studies checked, under half for an unresolved V gene and the rest for unknown reasons. V, J and clone size are those of that table, while D and trimming were read from the DNA. The table for this sample lists thousands of clones; 48% of them were counted only once. In total, the top ten clones hold roughly 26% of the sample.

The intended sense of this specimen's treatment or condition label: randomized to nivolumab then ipilimumab (arm A) or the reverse (arm B). No trial patient had received prior DNA-damaging chemotherapy. A FACS Aria II flow cytometer was used to sort live CD3+CD8+ cells that were negative for CD19 and CD56 from thawed PBMCs. Samples came from patients with melanoma in CheckMate 064, a randomized, open-label phase II trial of sequential checkpoint blockade. Peripheral blood mononuclear cells were collected by leukapheresis, purified using Ficoll-Paque, and frozen in human serum containing about 10% DMSO. Purity of sorted blood CD3+CD8+ cells was verified at >95% immediately after sorting, followed by DNA extraction. Broad study findings and their caveats: The response-prediction model combining TCR metrics and mutation burden needs validation in larger, independent patient cohorts.

This TCR was recovered from a human patient with melanoma. Some clones in this sample may be carry-over from other donors' samples. The material was CD8+ T cells sorted from blood (inferred from file names), obtained from a patient given nivolumab and ipilimumab in sequence.

The CDR3 in this case is CASSPGGDYGYTF. The sequenced DNA: TGTGCCAGCAGCCCGGGGGGTGACTATGGCTACACCTTC. The chain couples TRBV5-6 to TRBJ1-2; TRBD1 is a possible D gene, resting on 5 matching bases. Counted from cysteine to phenylalanine, this CDR3 has 13 amino acids. Kept here is only the CDR3 DNA, which spans 39 bases and is read in frame from base 1. Taken from the germline V gene, the CDR1 and CDR2 loops are SGHDT and YYEEEE. V and J lose 4 bases and 3 bases, and a span of 10 bases separates them.